This T cell receptor beta chain was captured in a study of blood T cell repertoires in COVID-19. Looking at the study overall: There were acute and convalescent COVID-19 samples, and they came from the United States, Italy and Spain. The analysed material was cDNA or gDNA that came from T cells, B-cell-depleted T cells, or PBMCs.

J gave up 10 bases and V 7 bases, and 7 bases lay outside the gene matches. The CDR3 length is 13 residues. Germline CDR1 LNHDA, CDR2 SQIVND (reference sequence). Original methodology: Amplified reference gene primers provided the basis for estimating nucleated cell counts. Sequencing was performed with immunoSEQ multiplex PCR; in TCRdb, only in-frame clones are kept and a portion is missing. D and trimming were read from the DNA, whereas the V and J calls and clone size are those reported in that table. The repertoire holds some 200,000 clones, with around 90% as singletons. This rearrangement joins TRBV19 to TRBJ1-6; 7 nucleotides agree with TRBD1. What was sequenced was peripheral blood. The receptor was derived from a man aged 50-60 years with acute or convalescent COVID-19. The DNA for the CDR3 is TGTGCCAGTACCGACAGGGTATGGTCACCCCTCCACTTT. It encodes CASTDRVWSPLHF.